This TCR beta chain originates from a study of blood T cell repertoires in COVID-19. Overall study: Material from acute and convalescent COVID-19 was sourced from the United States, Italy and Spain. T cells, B-cell-depleted T cells, or PBMCs supplied cDNA or gDNA.

Assay used: immunoSEQ multiplex PCR; TCRdb lists only in-frame clones, some missing. The table includes approximately 340,000 clones, 65% to 85% detected once. V lost 4 bases and J lost 1; bases outside the gene matches: 9. The germline V gene encodes CDR1 MGHRA and CDR2 YSYEKL. The CDR3 extends over 17 amino acids. The sequence was obtained from a man aged 25 to 40 with active or convalescent COVID-19. The rearrangement links TRBV4-1 to TRBJ1-1, with 10 bases lining up with TRBD1. Sequences were obtained from peripheral blood. The CDR3 here is CASSPQGQGIKNTEAFF. CDR3 in DNA: TGCGCCAGCAGCCCTCAGGGACAGGGGATTAAGAACACTGAAGCTTTCTTT.